A selection of T cell receptor beta chains follows, all from one sample in a study of blood T cell repertoires in COVID-19. Some clones are missing from TCRdb's copy, which holds only in-frame ones; the method was immunoSEQ multiplex PCR. The sample shows approximately 46,000 clones, around 82% of them seen only once. The sample was peripheral blood. These receptors were collected from a woman aged 65 to 85 with acute or convalescent COVID-19. Each CDR3 is given with its conserved first and last residue. Fields, in order: clone size, V gene, D gene, J gene, CDR3 DNA, CDR3 protein. A D gene is named only where the DNA matches it firmly. Size tells how often a clone was seen (once, few, many) or the class of an expanded clone, and some rows leave it out.

>-|TRBV5-1|TRBD1|TRBJ2-1
TGCGCCAGCAGCTTTGGGACAGGGTCTAGCAATGAGCAGTTCTTC
CASSFGTGSSNEQFF
>-|TRBV30|-|TRBJ1-4
TGTGCCTGGGGCAGGGAAAAACTGTTTTTT
CAWGREKLFF
>-|TRBV25-1|TRBD2|TRBJ2-3
TGTGCCAGCAGTGATGGACTAGCGGGAGGGGATACGCAGTATTTT
CASSDGLAGGDTQYF
>-|TRBV5-4|-|TRBJ1-2
TGTGCCAGCAGCTCTCCTAACTATGGCTACACCTTC
CASSSPNYGYTF
>-|TRBV30|-|TRBJ2-1
TGTGCCTGGAGTTTGCTAGGATCTGAGCAGTTCTTC
CAWSLLGSEQFF
>few|TRBV27|TRBD1|TRBJ1-5
TGTGCCAGCAGTCAACGGGACAGGGGGCCGAGCAATCAGCCCCAGCATTTT
CASSQRDRGPSNQPQHF
>-|TRBV18|TRBD1|TRBJ1-1
TGTGCCAGCTCCCGAGGGACAGGGTACACTGAAGCTTTCTTT
CASSRGTGYTEAFF
>few|TRBV19|-|TRBJ2-3
TGTGCCAGTAGTAGTGTGGGAGGCACAGATACGCAGTATTTT
CASSSVGGTDTQYF
>-|TRBV4-2|-|TRBJ1-1
TGTGCCAGCAGCCAAGGTTTAGTGAACACTGAAGCTTTCTTT
CASSQGLVNTEAFF
>-|TRBV6-5|-|TRBJ2-1
TGTGCCAGCAGTTCCCGACGGGGGGAGCAGTTCTTC
CASSSRRGEQFF
>-|TRBV11-2|-|TRBJ1-1
TGTGCCAGCAGCTTAGGAGTGGGGGCGGACACTGAAGCTTTCTTT
CASSLGVGADTEAFF
>-|TRBV6-5|TRBD2|TRBJ2-3
TGTGCCAGTCGGGAGGACCGTGACTTCACAGATACGCAGTATTTT
CASREDRDFTDTQYF
>-|TRBV3-1/TRBV3-2|-|TRBJ2-1
TGTGCCAGCAGCCTAGGGGTGGGGATCGATGAGCAGTTCTTC
CASSLGVGIDEQFF
>-|TRBV7-3|-|TRBJ2-3
TGTGCCAGCAGCTTAGGTCAGGGGAGAGTAGATACGCAGTATTTT
CASSLGQGRVDTQYF
>-|TRBV9|TRBD1|TRBJ2-5
TGTGCCAGCAGCGTAGGGGACAGGGGTAAGAAAGAGACCCAGTACTTC
CASSVGDRGKKETQYF
>-|TRBV24-1|-|TRBJ2-1
TGTGCCACCAGTGATTCTAGTCACCCTTACAATGAGCAGTTCTTC
CATSDSSHPYNEQFF
>-|TRBV7-2|TRBD2|TRBJ2-1
TGTGCCAGCAGCTTAGTTAACGGGAGGGGCAATGAGCAGTTCTTC
CASSLVNGRGNEQFF
>-|TRBV30|-|TRBJ1-6
TGTGCCTGGTTGAGAGGGAGTAATTCACCCCTCCACTTT
CAWLRGSNSPLHF
>-|TRBV19|-|TRBJ1-2
TGTGCCAGTAGACAGCTCGGAAGCTATGGCTACACCTTC
CASRQLGSYGYTF
>-|TRBV6-6|TRBD1|TRBJ1-6
TGTGCCAGCAGTTCCCGGGACAGAAAGGGTTCACCCCTCCACTTT
CASSSRDRKGSPLHF
>-|TRBV4-3|-|TRBJ2-1
TGCGCCAGCAGCCAAGATCTACCGAGCTCCTACAATGAGCAGTTCTTC
CASSQDLPSSYNEQFF
>few|TRBV12-5|-|TRBJ1-3
TGTGCTAGTGGTTTGGACAGGGCCGGGGCTGGAAACACCATATATTTT
CASGLDRAGAGNTIYF